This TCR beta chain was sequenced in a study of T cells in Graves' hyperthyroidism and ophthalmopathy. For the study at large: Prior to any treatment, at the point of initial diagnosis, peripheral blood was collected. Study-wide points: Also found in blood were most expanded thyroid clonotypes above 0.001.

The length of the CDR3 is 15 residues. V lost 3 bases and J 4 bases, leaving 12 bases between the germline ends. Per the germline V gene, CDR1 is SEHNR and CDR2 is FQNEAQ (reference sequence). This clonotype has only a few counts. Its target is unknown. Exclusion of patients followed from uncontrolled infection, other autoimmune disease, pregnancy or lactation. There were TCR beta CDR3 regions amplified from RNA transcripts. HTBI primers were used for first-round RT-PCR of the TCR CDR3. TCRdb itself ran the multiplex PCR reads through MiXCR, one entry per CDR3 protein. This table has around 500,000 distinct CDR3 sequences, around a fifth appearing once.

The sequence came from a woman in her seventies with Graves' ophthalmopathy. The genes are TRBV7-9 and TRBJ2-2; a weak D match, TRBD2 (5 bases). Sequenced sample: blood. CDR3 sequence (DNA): TGTGCCAGCAGCTTGAGCGGTCTGGCCACCGGGGAGCTGTTTTTT. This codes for CASSLSGLATGELFF. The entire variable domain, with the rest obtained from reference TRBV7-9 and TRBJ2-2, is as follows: DTGVSQNPRHKITKRGQNVTFRCDPISEHNRLYWYRQTLGQGPEFLTYFQNEAQLEKSRLLSDRFSAERPKGSFSTLEIQRTEQGDSAMYLCASSLSGLATGELFFGEGSRLTVL.